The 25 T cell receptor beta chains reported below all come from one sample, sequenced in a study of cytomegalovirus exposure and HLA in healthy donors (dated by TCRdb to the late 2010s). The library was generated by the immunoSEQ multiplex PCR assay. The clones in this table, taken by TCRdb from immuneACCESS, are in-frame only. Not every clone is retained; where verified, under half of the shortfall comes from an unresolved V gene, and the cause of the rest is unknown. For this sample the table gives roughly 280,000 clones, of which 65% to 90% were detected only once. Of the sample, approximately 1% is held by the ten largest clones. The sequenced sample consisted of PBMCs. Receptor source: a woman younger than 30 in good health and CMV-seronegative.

The CDR3 loop is CATIDGVSMNTEAFF. The CDR3 nucleotides are TGTGCCACTATAGACGGGGTTTCTATGAACACTGAAGCTTTCTTT. V and J are TRBV7-9 and TRBJ1-1; D not resolved. Trimming cost V 10 bases and J 0 bases, with 18 bases left between them. The germline CDR1 and CDR2 sequences are SEHNR and FQNEAQ (reference sequence). The CDR3 extends over 15 amino acids.

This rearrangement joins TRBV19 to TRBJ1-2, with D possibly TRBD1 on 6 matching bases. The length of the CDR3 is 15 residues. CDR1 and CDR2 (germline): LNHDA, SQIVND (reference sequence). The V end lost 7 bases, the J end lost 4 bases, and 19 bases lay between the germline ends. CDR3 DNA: TGTGCCAGTATGAGAGCGAGGGACACCCTCTATGGCTACACCTTC. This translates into CASMRARDTLYGYTF.

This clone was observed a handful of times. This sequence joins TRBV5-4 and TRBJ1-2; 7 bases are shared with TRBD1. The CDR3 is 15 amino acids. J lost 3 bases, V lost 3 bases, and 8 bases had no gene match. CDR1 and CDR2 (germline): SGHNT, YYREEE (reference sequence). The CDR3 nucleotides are TGTGCCAGCAGCTGGACCGGGACAGCCTACTATGGCTACACCTTC. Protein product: CASSWTGTAYYGYTF.

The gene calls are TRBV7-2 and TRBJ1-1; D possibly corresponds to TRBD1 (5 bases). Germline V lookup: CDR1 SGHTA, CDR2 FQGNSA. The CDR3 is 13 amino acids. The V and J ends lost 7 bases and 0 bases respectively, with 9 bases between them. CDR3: CASTQTVNTEAFF. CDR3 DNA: TGTGCCAGCACCCAGACAGTGAACACTGAAGCTTTCTTT.

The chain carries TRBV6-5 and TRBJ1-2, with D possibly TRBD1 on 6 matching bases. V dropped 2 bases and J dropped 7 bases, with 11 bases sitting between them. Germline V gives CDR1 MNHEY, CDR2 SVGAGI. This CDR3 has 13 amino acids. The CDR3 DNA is TGTGCCAGCAGTTACACAGGGTTTATTGGCTACACCTTC. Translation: CASSYTGFIGYTF.

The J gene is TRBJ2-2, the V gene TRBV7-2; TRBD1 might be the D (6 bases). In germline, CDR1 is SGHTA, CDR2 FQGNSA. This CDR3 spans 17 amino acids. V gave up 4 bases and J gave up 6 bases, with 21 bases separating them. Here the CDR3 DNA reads TGTGCCAGCAGCTCACCGGCCAGAACAGGGTTAGCCGGGGAGCTGTTTTTT. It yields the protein CASSSPARTGLAGELFF.

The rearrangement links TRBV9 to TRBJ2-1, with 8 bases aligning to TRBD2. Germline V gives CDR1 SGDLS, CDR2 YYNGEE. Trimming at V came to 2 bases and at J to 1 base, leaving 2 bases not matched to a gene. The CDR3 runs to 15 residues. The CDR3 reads CASSVSGGSYNEQFF. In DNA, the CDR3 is TGTGCCAGCAGCGTGTCGGGGGGGTCCTACAATGAGCAGTTCTTC.

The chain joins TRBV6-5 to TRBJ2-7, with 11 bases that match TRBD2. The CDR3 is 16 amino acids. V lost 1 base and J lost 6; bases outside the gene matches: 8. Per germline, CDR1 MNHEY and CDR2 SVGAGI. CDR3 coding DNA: TGTGCCAGCAGTTACTGGCTAGCGGGAGGCCAGGGCGAGCAGTACTTC. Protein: CASSYWLAGGQGEQYF.

CDR3 sequence reads: CASSPEAAAGYGYTF. The DNA for the CDR3 is TGCGCCAGCAGCCCGGAGGCAGCTGCGGGCTATGGCTACACCTTC. This chain uses TRBV5-1 with TRBJ1-2; the D is unclear. The germline V gene has CDR1 SGHRS and CDR2 YFSETQ. V gave up 4 bases and J gave up 4 bases, with 17 bases separating them. The CDR3 consists of 15 residues.

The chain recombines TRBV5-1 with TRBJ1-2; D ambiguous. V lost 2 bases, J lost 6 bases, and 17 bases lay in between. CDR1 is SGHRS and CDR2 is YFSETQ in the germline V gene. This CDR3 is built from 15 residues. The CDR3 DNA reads TGCGCCAGCAGCTTAGGACCCGAACGGGGTCATGGCTACACCTTC. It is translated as CASSLGPERGHGYTF.

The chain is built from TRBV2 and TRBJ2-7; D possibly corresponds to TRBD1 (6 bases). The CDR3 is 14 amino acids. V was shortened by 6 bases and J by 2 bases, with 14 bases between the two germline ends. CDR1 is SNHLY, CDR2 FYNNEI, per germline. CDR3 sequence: CASRGTDSPYEQYF. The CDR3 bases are TGTGCCAGCAGGGGAACGGACAGCCCCTACGAGCAGTACTTC. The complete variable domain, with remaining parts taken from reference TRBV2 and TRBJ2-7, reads EPEVTQTPSHQVTQMGQEVILRCVPISNHLYFYWYRQILGQKVEFLVSFYNNEISEKSEIFDDQFSVERPDGSNFTLKIRSTKLEDSAMYFCASRGTDSPYEQYFGPGTRLTVT.

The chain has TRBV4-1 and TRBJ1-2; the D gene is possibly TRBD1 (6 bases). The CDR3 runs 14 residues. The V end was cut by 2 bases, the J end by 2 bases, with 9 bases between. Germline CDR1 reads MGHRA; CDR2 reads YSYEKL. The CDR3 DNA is TGCGCCAGCAGCCAAACAGGGACCAACTATGGCTACACCTTC. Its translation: CASSQTGTNYGYTF.

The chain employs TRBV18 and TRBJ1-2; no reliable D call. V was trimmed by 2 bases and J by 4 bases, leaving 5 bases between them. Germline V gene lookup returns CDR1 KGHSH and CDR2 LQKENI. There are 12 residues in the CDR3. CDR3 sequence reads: CASSPGIYGYTF. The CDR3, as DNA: TGTGCCAGCTCACCAGGCATCTATGGCTACACCTTC.

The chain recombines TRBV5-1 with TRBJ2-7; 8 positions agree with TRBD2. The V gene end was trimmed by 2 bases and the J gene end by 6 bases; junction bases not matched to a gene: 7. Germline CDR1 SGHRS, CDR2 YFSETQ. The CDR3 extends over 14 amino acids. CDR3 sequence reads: CASSFSGVEGEQYF. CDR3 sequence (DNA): TGCGCCAGCAGCTTTAGCGGGGTGGAAGGCGAGCAGTACTTC.

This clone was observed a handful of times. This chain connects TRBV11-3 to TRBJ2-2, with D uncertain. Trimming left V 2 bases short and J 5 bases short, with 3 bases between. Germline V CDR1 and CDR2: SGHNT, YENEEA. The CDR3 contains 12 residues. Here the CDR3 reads CASSLRTGELFF. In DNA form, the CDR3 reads TGTGCCAGCAGCTTACGTACCGGGGAGCTGTTTTTT.

This CDR3 is CASSLERGSSYEQYF. The CDR3, as DNA: TGTGCCAGCAGCTTAGAGCGGGGCTCCTCCTACGAGCAGTACTTC. This chain links TRBV11-3 with TRBJ2-7, with D perhaps matching TRBD2 (6 bases). V shed 0 bases and J shed 0 bases, with 9 bases lying between them. The CDR3 has 15 amino acids. Looked up from germline, CDR1 is SGHNT and CDR2 is YENEEA.

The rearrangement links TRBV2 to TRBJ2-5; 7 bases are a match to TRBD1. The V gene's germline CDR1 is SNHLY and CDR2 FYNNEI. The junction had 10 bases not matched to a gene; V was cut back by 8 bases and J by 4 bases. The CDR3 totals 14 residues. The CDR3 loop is CASHATGAVETQYF. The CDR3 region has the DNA TGTGCCAGCCATGCAACAGGGGCAGTAGAGACCCAGTACTTC.

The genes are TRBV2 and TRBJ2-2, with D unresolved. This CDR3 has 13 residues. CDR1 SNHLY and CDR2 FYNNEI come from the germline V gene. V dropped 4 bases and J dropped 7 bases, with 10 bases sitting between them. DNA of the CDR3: TGTGCCAGCAGTGTGGTTCGGGTCGGGGAGCTGTTTTTT. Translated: CASSVVRVGELFF. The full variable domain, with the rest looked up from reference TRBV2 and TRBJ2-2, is EPEVTQTPSHQVTQMGQEVILRCVPISNHLYFYWYRQILGQKVEFLVSFYNNEISEKSEIFDDQFSVERPDGSNFTLKIRSTKLEDSAMYFCASSVVRVGELFFGEGSRLTVL.

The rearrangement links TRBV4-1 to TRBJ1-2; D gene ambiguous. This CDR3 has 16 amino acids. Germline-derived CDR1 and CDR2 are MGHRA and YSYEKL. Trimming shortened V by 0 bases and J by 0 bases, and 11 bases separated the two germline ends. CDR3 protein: CASSQDLAGANYGYTF. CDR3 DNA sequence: TGCGCCAGCAGCCAAGATTTGGCCGGGGCTAACTATGGCTACACCTTC.

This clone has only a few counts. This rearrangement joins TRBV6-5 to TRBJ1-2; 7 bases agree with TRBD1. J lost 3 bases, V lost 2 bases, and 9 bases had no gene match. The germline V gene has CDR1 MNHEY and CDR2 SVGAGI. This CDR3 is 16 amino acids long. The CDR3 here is CASSYDREGSDYGYTF. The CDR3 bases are TGTGCCAGCAGTTACGACAGGGAAGGTTCAGACTATGGCTACACCTTC.

The DNA for the CDR3 is TGTGCCAGCAGCCAAGATGGGGGGATCTACGAGCAGTACTTC. This gives the protein CASSQDGGIYEQYF. The chain links TRBV14 to TRBJ2-7; D perhaps matches TRBD2 (6 bases). The V gene lost 0 bases and the J gene lost 3 bases, with 9 bases spanning the gap. Germline V gene lookup returns CDR1 SGHDN and CDR2 FVKESK. This CDR3 comprises 14 residues. The full variable domain, its missing parts supplied by reference TRBV14 and TRBJ2-7, is EAGVTQFPSHSVIEKGQTVTLRCDPISGHDNLYWYRRVMGKEIKFLLHFVKESKQDESGMPNNRFLAERTGGTYSTLKVQPAELEDSGVYFCASSQDGGIYEQYFGPGTRLTVT.

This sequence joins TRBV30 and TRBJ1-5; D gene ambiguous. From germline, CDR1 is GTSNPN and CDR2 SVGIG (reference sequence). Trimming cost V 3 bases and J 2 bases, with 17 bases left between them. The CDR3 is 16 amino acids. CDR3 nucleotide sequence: TGTGCCTGGAGCCGATGGGAGGGTTCGGGCAATCAGCCCCAGCATTTT. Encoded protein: CAWSRWEGSGNQPQHF.

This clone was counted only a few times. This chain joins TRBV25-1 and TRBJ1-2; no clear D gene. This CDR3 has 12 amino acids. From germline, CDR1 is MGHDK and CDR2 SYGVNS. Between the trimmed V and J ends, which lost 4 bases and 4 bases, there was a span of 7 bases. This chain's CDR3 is CASSANSYGYTF. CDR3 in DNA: TGTGCCAGCAGTGCGAACAGCTATGGCTACACCTTC.

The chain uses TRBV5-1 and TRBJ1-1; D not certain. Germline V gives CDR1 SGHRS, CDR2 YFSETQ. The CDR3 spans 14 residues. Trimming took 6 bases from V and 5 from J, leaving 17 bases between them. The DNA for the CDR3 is TGCGCCAGCATGTTCTCTTCTCCCCCGACTGAAGCTTTCTTT. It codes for CASMFSSPPTEAFF.

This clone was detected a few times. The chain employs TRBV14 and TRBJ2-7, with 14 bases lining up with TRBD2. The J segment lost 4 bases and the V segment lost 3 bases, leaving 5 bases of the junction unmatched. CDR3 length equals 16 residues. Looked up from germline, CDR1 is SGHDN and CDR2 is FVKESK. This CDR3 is CASSQGTSGRLYEQYF. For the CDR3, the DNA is TGTGCCAGCAGCCAGGGGACTAGCGGGAGATTGTACGAGCAGTACTTC.